This T cell receptor (beta chain) appears in the sequencing data of a study of CD8 T cells in Susac syndrome (dated by TCRdb to between 2018 and 2020). Concerning the study at large: Whether CD8+ T cell activation and differentiation in Susac syndrome was antigen driven was tested using repertoire sequencing. Clonality of the CD8+ T cell repertoire was compared between around 13 healthy donors, approximately 14 Susac syndrome patients and roughly 15 multiple sclerosis patients.

Concerning this clonotype itself: Its antigen is unknown. Nothing much larger sits one base from this clone, and base qualities are not available.

RNA was extracted using the RNeasy kit, and roughly 0.5 to 1 microgram was reverse transcribed with random hexamers. The immunoSEQ multiplex PCR assay, which covers 54 Vbeta and 13 Jbeta segments, was used to amplify TCR beta CDR3 regions. PCR amplification bias was corrected using a synthetic template baseline for primer optimization and computational correction. The study's own analysis went as follows. Reads were assigned to V, D and J genes according to IMGT and analyzed in immunoSEQ Analyzer, with only productive sequences retained. To calculate clonality, Shannon entropy was normalized by log2 of the number of productive unique sequences and then subtracted from one. Public and private clones were assessed among the 100 most prevalent clones of each patient and control. Clones were defined as Susac-specific when absent from the healthy and MS cohorts, from fewer than 1,300 published viral clones and from other ImmuneACCESS disease sequences. TCRdb redid the processing of the public reads, applying fastp at Q25 and MiXCR, and retained in-frame beta chains. Every distinct CDR3 protein forms one entry, paired with its most common genes and DNA. These V and J calls rely on TCRdb rather than the paper's analysis. The sample includes about 300,000 distinct CDR3 sequences, with 65% to 90% observed a single time. In total, the top ten clones hold roughly 0.22% of the sample.

Study-wide conclusions, independent of this receptor: The number of individuals in the TCR sequencing and HLA analysis was acknowledged as relatively small.

The germline V gene sets CDR1 to SGDLS and CDR2 to YYNGEE. Trimmed from V: 3 bases; trimmed from J: 6 bases; junction bases lacking a gene match: 9. The CDR3 measures 15 amino acids from cysteine to phenylalanine. Just the 45-base CDR3 DNA is kept, in frame starting at base 1. High-throughput TCR beta sequencing profiled peripheral blood CD8+ and CD4+ T cells from healthy donors, Susac syndrome patients and multiple sclerosis patients. The multiple sclerosis controls were treatment-naive patients who had stable or active relapsing-remitting disease and met the revised McDonald criteria. Bulk CD8+ and CD4+ T cells were purified magnetically by negative isolation, whereas CD8+ TEMRA cells were enriched by FACS. Blood was collected in EDTA tubes and processed within 24 hours, with PBMCs isolated through density gradient centrifugation. PBMCs intended for TCR sequencing were cryopreserved in liquid nitrogen and were subsequently thawed in a 37 degrees C water bath. The sorted or isolated CD4+, CD8+ and CD8+ TEMRA cells reached a purity of at least 90%.

This TCR derives from a human donor with multiple sclerosis. The V and J segments used are TRBV9 and TRBJ2-7, and 10 bases in between align with TRBD2. Sequenced: CD8+ T cells from PBMCs. The CDR3 sequence is CASSASGRGEVEQYF. The sequenced DNA: TGTGCCAGCAGCGCGAGCGGGAGGGGCGAGGTCGAGCAGTACTTC.